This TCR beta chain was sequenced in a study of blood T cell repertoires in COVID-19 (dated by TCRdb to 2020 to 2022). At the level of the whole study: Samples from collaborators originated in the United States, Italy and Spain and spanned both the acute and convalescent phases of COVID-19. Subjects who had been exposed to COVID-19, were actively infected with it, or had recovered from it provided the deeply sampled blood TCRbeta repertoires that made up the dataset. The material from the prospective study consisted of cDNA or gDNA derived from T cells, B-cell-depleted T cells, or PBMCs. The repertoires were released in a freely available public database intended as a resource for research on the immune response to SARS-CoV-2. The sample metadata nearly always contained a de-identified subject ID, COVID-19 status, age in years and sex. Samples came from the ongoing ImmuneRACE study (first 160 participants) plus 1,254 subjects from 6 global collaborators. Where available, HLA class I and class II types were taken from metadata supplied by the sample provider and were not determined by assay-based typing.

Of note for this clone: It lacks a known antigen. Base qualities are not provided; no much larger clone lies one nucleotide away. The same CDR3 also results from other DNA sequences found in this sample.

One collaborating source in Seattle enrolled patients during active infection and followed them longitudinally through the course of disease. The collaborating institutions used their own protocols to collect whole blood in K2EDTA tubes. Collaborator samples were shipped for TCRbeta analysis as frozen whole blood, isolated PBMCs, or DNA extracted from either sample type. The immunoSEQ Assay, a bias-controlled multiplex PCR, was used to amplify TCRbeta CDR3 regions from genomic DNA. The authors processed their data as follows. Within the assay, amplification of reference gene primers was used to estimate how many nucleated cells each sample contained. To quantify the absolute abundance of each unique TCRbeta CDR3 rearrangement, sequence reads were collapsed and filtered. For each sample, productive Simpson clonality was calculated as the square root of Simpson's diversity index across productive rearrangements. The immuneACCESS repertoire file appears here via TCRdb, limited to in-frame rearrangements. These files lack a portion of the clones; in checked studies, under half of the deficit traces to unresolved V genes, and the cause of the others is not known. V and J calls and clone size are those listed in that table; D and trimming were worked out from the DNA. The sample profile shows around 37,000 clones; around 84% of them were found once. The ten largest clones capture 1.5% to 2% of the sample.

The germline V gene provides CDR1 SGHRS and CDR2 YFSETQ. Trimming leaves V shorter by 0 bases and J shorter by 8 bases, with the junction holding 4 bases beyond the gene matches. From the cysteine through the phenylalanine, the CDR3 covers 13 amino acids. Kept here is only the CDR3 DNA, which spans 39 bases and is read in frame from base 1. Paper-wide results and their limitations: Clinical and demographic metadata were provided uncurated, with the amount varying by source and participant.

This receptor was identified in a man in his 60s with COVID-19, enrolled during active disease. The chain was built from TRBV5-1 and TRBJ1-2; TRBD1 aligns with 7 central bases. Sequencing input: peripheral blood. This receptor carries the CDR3 CASSLGQGFGYTF. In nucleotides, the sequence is TGCGCCAGCAGCTTGGGACAGGGTTTCGGCTACACCTTC. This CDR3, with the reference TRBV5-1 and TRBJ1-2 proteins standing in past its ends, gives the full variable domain KAGVTQTPRYLIKTRGQQVTLSCSPISGHRSVSWYQQTPGQGLQFLFEYFSETQRNKGNFPGRFSGRQFSNSRSEMNVSTLELGDSALYLCASSLGQGFGYTFGSGTRLTVV.